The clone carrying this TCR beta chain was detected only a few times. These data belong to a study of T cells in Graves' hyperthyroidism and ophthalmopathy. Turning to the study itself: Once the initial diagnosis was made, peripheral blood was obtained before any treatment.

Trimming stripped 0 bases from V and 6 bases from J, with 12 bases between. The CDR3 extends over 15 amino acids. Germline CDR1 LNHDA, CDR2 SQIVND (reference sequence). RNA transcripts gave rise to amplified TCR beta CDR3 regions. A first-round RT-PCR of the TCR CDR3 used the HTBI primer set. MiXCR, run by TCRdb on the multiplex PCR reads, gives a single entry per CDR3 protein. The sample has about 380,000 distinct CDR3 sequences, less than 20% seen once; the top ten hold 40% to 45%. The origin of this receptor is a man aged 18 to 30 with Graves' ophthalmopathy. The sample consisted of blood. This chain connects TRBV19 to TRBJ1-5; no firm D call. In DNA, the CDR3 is TGTGCCAGTAGTATAGAGGCTAGGAGTTTTCAGCCCCAGCATTTT. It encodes CASSIEARSFQPQHF.